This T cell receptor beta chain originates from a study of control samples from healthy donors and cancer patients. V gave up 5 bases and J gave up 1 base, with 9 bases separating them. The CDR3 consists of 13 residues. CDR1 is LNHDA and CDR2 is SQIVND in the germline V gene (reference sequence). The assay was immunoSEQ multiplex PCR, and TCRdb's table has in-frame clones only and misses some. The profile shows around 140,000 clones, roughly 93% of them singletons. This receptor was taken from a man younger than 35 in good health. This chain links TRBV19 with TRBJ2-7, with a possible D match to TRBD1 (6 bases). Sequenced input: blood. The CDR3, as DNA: TGTGCCAGTAGTCTACAGGGATCCTACGAGCAGTACTTC. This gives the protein CASSLQGSYEQYF.